A single sample is the source of the 8 T cell receptor beta chains below, sequenced in a study of blood T cell repertoires in COVID-19. Here immunoSEQ multiplex PCR was the method, and the copy in TCRdb shows in-frame clones only, minus some. The data hold roughly 65,000 clones, with more than 60% observed a single time. The sequenced sample was peripheral blood. All receptors come from a human donor in a cohort sampled during active COVID-19.

The rearrangement links TRBV11-2 to TRBJ2-7, with a weak D call TRBD1 (7 bases). The length of the CDR3 is 13 residues. Germline assignment: CDR1 SGHAT and CDR2 FQNNGV. V shed 6 bases and J shed 3 bases, with 12 bases lying between them. The CDR3 DNA is TGTGCCAGCAGTTCAGGGGGGTTCTACGAGCAGTACTTC. This gives the protein CASSSGGFYEQYF.

This clone was seen a single time. This chain links TRBV28 with TRBJ2-1; 11 bases line up with TRBD2. The length of the CDR3 is 15 residues. Germline V gives CDR1 MDHEN, CDR2 SYDVKM. Unmatched junction bases numbered 4, after V lost 4 bases and J lost 5 bases. The CDR3 DNA reads as TGTGCCAGCAGTTCACTAGCGGGAGTTGACAATGAGCAGTTCTTC. Translation: CASSSLAGVDNEQFF.

This chain uses TRBV4-1 with TRBJ2-3; D unclear. Germline V gene lookup returns CDR1 MGHRA and CDR2 YSYEKL. Trimming shortened V by 4 bases and J by 5 bases, and 13 bases separated the two germline ends. This CDR3 contains 14 residues. The CDR3 here is CASSRGSLEDTQYF. The CDR3 DNA reads as TGCGCCAGCAGCCGTGGCTCCCTCGAAGATACGCAGTATTTT.

The chain carries TRBV7-9 and TRBJ1-2; tentative D call: TRBD1 (6 bases). This CDR3 region has 17 residues. The germline gives CDR1 SEHNR, CDR2 FQNEAQ (reference sequence). Trimming pared 5 bases from V and 0 bases from J, leaving 19 bases between. The CDR3 bases are TGTGCCAGCAGCCCTTCAGGGGCAGGGGACGCTAACTATGGCTACACCTTC. As protein: CASSPSGAGDANYGYTF.

This clone was found once. The gene calls are TRBV2 and TRBJ1-1; 10 nucleotides match TRBD1. Germline assignment: CDR1 SNHLY and CDR2 FYNNEI. V was pared by 4 bases and J by 1 base, with 9 bases of the junction left unmatched. This CDR3 is 17 amino acids long. The CDR3 is CASSAPTGGGENTEAFF. The CDR3 DNA follows: TGTGCCAGCAGTGCCCCGACAGGGGGCGGAGAGAACACTGAAGCTTTCTTT.

The gene calls are TRBV6-1 and TRBJ1-2; no firm D call. Germline CDR1 MNHNS, CDR2 SASEGT. The CDR3 runs 15 residues. V dropped 2 bases and J dropped 4 bases, with 14 bases sitting between them. CDR3 protein: CASSESPLYSYGYTF. The CDR3 DNA follows: TGTGCCAGCAGTGAATCCCCTTTGTACAGCTATGGCTACACCTTC.

This clone appeared once. The gene calls are TRBV19 and TRBJ1-2; TRBD1 agrees at 8 bases. The V and J ends lost 4 bases and 8 bases, in that order; junction bases with no gene match: 12. The CDR3 is 15 amino acids. Germline CDR1 reads LNHDA; CDR2 reads SQIVND (reference sequence). The CDR3 protein is CASSTSIQGARGYTF. Here the CDR3 DNA reads TGTGCCAGTAGTACTTCTATTCAGGGGGCGCGAGGCTACACCTTC.

This chain uses TRBV5-6 with TRBJ2-7; the D gene is possibly TRBD2 (6 bases). Germline-derived CDR1 and CDR2 are SGHDT and YYEEEE. The CDR3 runs 15 residues. Trimming cost V 4 bases and J 4 bases, with 18 bases left between them. The chain's CDR3 is CASSTLGTVGYEQYF. CDR3 bases: TGTGCCAGCAGCACCCTCGGGACTGTTGGTTACGAGCAGTACTTC.